This TCR beta chain was captured in a study of PD-1 blockade in classical Hodgkin lymphoma. Whole-study findings and limits: Whereas CD4+ TCR diversity had risen significantly by C4D1, CD8+ TCR diversity had not.

V gave up 6 bases and J gave up 2 bases, with 8 bases separating them. The CDR3 runs 13 residues. Germline loops: CDR1 SGHVS, CDR2 FQNEAQ. All patients relapsed after autologous stem cell transplantation, and brentuximab vedotin exposure varied. Sequencing was performed with immunoSEQ multiplex PCR; in TCRdb, only in-frame clones are kept and a portion is missing. The sample contains around 70,000 clones, 71% of which appear only once. Only a few counts were recorded for this clone. As yet, its antigen is unknown. The material was peripheral blood mononuclear cells (PBMCs), obtained before the second cycle of nivolumab. The V call is TRBV7-8, the J call TRBJ1-3; D possibly corresponds to TRBD1 (5 bases). This sequence was found in a human donor with classical Hodgkin lymphoma. The CDR3 region is CASSGDPGNTIYF. In DNA, the CDR3 is TGTGCCAGCAGTGGGGACCCTGGAAACACCATATATTTT.